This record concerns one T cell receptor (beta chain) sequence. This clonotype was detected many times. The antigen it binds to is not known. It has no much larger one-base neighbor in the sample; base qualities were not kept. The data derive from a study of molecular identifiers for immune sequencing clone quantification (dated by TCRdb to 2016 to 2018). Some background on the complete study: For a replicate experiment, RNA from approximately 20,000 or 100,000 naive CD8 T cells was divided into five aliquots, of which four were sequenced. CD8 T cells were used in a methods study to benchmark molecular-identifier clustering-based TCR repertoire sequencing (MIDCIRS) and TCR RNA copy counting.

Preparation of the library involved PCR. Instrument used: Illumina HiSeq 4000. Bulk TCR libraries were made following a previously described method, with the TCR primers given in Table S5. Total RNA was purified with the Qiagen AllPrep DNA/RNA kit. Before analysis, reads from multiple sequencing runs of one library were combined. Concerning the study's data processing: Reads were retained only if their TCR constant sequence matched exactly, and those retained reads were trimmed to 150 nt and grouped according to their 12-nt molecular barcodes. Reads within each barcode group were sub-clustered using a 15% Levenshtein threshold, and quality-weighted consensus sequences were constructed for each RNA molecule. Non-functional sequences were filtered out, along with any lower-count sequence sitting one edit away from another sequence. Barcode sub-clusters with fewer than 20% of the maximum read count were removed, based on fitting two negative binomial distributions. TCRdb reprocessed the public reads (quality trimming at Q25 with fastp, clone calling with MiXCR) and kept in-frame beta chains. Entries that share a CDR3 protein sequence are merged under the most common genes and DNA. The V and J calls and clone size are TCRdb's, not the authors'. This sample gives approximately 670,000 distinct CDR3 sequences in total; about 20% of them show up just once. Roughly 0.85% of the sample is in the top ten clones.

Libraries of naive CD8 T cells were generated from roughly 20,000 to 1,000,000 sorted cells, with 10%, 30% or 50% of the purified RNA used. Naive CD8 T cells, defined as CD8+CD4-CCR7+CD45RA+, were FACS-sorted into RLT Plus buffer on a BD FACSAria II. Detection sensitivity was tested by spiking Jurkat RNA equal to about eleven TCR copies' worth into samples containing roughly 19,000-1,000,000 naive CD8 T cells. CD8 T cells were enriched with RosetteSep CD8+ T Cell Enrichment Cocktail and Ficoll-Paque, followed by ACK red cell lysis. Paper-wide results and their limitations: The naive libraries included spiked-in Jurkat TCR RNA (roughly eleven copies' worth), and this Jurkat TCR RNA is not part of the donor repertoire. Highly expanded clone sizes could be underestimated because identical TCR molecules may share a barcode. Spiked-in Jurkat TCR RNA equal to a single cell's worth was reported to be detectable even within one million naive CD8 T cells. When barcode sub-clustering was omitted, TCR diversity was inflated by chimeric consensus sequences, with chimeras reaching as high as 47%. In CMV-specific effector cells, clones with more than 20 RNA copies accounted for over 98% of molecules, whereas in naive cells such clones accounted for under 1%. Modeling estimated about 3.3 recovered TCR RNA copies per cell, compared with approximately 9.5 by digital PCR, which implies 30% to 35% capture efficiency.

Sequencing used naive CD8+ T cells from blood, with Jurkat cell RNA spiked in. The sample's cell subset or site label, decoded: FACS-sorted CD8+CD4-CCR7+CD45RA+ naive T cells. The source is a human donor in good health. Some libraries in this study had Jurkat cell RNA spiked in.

This receptor has the CDR3 CSARDRGVGNQPQHF. The nucleotide sequence reads as follows: TGCAGTGCTAGAGACAGGGGAGTCGGGAATCAGCCCCAGCATTTT. The chain is encoded by TRBV20-1 joined to TRBJ1-5, with a tentative D gene TRBD1 over 6 matching bases. Including cysteine and phenylalanine, the CDR3 has 15 amino acids. This entry keeps only the CDR3 DNA: 45 bases, framed from base 1. Between the V and J ends, shortened by 0 bases and 4 bases respectively, the junction contains 13 bases. CDR1 and CDR2 (DFQATT, SNEGSKA) derive from the germline V gene (reference sequence).